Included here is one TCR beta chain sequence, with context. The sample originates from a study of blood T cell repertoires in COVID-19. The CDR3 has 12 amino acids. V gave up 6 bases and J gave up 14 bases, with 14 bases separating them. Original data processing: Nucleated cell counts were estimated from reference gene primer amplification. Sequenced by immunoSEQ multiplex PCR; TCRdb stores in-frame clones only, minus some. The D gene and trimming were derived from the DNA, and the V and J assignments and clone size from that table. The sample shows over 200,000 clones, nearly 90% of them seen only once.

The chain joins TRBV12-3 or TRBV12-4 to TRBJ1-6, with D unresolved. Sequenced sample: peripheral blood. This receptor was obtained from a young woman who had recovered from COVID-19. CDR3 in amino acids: CASRTRDRTLHF. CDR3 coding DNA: TGTGCCAGCAGGACGCGGGATAGGACCCTCCACTTT.